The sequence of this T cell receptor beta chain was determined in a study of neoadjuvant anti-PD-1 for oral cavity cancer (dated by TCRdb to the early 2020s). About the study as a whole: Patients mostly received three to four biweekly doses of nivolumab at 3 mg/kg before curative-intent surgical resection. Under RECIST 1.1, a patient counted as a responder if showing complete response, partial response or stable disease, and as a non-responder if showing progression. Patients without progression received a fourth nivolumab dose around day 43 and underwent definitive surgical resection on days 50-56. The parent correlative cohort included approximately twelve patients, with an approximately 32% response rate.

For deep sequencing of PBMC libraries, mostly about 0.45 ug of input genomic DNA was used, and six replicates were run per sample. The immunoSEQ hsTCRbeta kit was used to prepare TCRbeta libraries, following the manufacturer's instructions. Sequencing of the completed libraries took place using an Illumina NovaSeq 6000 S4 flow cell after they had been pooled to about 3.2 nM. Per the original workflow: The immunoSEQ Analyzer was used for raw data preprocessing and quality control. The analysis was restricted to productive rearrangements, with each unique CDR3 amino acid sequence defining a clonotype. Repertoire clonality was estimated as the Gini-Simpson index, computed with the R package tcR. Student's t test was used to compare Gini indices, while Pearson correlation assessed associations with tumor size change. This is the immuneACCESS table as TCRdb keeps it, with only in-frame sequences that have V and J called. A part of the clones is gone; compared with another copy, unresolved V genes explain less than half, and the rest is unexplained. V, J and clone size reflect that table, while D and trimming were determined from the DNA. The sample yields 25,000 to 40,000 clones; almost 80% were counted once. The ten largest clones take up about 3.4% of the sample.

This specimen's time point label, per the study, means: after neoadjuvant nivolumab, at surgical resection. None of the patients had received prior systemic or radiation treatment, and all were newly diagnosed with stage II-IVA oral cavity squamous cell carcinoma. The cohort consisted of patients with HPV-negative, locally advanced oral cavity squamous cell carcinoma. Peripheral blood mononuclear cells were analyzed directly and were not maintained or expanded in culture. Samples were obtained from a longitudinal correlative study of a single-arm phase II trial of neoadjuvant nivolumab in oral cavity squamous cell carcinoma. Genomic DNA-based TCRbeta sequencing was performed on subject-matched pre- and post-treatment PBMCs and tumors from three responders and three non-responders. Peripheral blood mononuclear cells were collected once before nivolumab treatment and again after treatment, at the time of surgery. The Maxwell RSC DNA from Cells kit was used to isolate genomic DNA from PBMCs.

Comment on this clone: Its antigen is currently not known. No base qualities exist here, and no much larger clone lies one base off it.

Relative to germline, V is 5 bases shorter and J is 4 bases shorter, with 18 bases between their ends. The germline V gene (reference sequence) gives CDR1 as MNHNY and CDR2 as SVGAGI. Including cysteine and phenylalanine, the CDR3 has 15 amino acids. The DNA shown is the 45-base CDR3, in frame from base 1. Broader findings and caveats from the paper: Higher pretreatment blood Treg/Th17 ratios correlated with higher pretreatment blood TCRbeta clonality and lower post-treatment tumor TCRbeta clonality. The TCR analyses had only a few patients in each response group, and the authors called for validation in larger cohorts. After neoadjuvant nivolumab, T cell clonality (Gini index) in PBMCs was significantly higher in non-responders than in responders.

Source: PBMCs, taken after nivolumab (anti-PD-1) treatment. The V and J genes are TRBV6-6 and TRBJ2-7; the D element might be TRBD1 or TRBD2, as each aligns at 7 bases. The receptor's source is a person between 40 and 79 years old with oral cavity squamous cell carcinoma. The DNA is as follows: TGTGCCAGCAGTACTAGACAGGGAGCGGGATACGAGCAGTACTTC. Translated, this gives CASSTRQGAGYEQYF.